The 26 T cell receptor beta chains below all came from one sample that was sequenced in a study of blood T cells in healthy people across ages. Primers used in a second PCR of about 7 to 12 cycles were a sample-barcoded 5' primer and a J-beta primer mix. TCRdb used MiXCR to reprocess the 5' RACE reads, holding one entry per CDR3 protein. The sample has 800,000 to 950,000 distinct CDR3 sequences, around 29% seen once. The data also belong to a second study, concerning T cells of mothers and their children.

The sequenced material came from blood. The source of these receptors is a woman between 35 and 50 years old in good health.

Here the CDR3 reads CASSPGTARYQETQYF. The CDR3 DNA follows: TGTGCCAGCAGCCCCGGGACCGCTAGGTACCAAGAGACCCAGTACTTC. The chain uses TRBV7-2 and TRBJ2-5; TRBD1 or TRBD2 may be the D gene (5 bases each). V was trimmed by 5 bases and J by 0 bases, leaving 16 bases between them. This CDR3 comprises 16 residues. Germline V gene data show CDR1 as SGHTA and CDR2 as FQGNSA. Full variable domain (remainder filled in from reference TRBV7-2 and TRBJ2-5): GAGVSQSPSNKVTEKGKDVELRCDPISGHTALYWYRQSLGQGLEFLIYFQGNSAPDKSGLPSDRFSAERTGGSVSTLTIQRTQQEDSAVYLCASSPGTARYQETQYFGPGTRLLVL.

The chain links TRBV6-4 to TRBJ2-1; 7 nucleotides match TRBD2. The DNA end lines up better with TRBJ2-7; the J call may be wrong. This CDR3 is 13 amino acids long. Germline loops: CDR1 MRHNA, CDR2 SNTAGT. The CDR3 coding sequence is TGTGCCAGCAGTGGGGCCGATTCGGGGGGGCAGTACTTC. It specifies CASSGADSGGQYF.

The gene calls are TRBV5-1 and TRBJ2-1; D is unclear. Germline CDR1 is SGHRS and CDR2 is YFSETQ. Deletions cut 4 bases from V and 0 bases from J, with 8 bases between. The CDR3 runs 14 residues. As DNA, the CDR3 is TGCGCCAGCAGCGGAATTAACTCCTACAATGAGCAGTTCTTC. Translating it yields CASSGINSYNEQFF.

The CDR3 DNA follows: TGTGCCAGCAGGGGGGACACGCCATCAAAAAGGTTCTACGAGCAGTACTTC. Translating it yields CASRGDTPSKRFYEQYF. V is TRBV2 and J is TRBJ2-7, with D perhaps matching TRBD1 (6 bases). Germline loops: CDR1 SNHLY, CDR2 FYNNEI. This CDR3 region has 17 residues. Trimming shortened V by 6 bases and J by 3 bases, and 24 bases separated the two germline ends. The variable domain in full, completed from reference TRBV2 and TRBJ2-7, reads EPEVTQTPSHQVTQMGQEVILRCVPISNHLYFYWYRQILGQKVEFLVSFYNNEISEKSEIFDDQFSVERPDGSNFTLKIRSTKLEDSAMYFCASRGDTPSKRFYEQYFGPGTRLTVT.

This clonotype has a handful of counts. The V call is TRBV7-2, the J call TRBJ1-2; D call uncertain. V lost 0 bases to trimming and J lost 2 bases, with 13 bases between them. CDR3 length equals 16 residues. Germline CDR1 is SGHTA and CDR2 is FQGNSA. The CDR3 here is CASSLAVGRRNYGYTF. CDR3 nucleotides: TGTGCCAGCAGCTTAGCGGTTGGGCGGAGAAACTATGGCTACACCTTC.

The genes are TRBV4-1 and TRBJ2-3; weak D call: TRBD2 (5 bases). The length of the CDR3 is 16 residues. V was shortened by 1 base and J by 5 bases, with 16 bases between the two germline ends. The germline CDR1 and CDR2 sequences are MGHRA and YSYEKL. CDR3 bases: TGCGCCAGCAGCCAAGTGGGAGCAGCGACTGGAGATACGCAGTATTTT. This encodes CASSQVGAATGDTQYF.

CDR3 bases: TGCAGCGTTGGTTTGAACAGGGGGCGCTTCGATGAGCAGTTCTTC. Protein: CSVGLNRGRFDEQFF. V is TRBV29-1 and J is TRBJ2-1; 9 bases fit TRBD1. The ends lost 4 bases at V and 8 bases at J; junction bases unmatched: 12. The V gene's germline CDR1 is SQVTM and CDR2 ANQGSEA. The CDR3 has 15 amino acids.

The chain couples TRBV5-1 to TRBJ2-3, with D unclear. The V and J ends lost 1 base and 6 bases respectively, with 15 bases between them. CDR1 SGHRS and CDR2 YFSETQ come from the germline V gene. The CDR3 is made up of 15 amino acids. CDR3 amino acids: CASSLMAGVGDTQYF. As DNA, the CDR3 is TGCGCCAGCAGCTTGATGGCAGGTGTAGGGGATACGCAGTATTTT. Full variable domain (remainder filled in from reference TRBV5-1 and TRBJ2-3): KAGVTQTPRYLIKTRGQQVTLSCSPISGHRSVSWYQQTPGQGLQFLFEYFSETQRNKGNFPGRFSGRQFSNSRSEMNVSTLELGDSALYLCASSLMAGVGDTQYFGPGTRLTVL.

In this sample, this clonotype turned up a few times. J is TRBJ1-5 and V is TRBV20-1; TRBD1 matches 8 bases. CDR3 length: 14 amino acids. Trimming took 5 bases from V and 5 from J; bases not matched to a gene: 8. Germline V gives CDR1 DFQATT, CDR2 SNEGSKA (reference sequence). CDR3 in DNA: TGCAGTGCTTCCAGGGGGCCAAAGGATCAGCCCCAGCATTTT. Protein: CSASRGPKDQPQHF.

V gene TRBV7-2 combines with J gene TRBJ1-4; TRBD1 might be the D (6 bases). Trimming left V 1 base short and J 8 bases short, with 14 bases between. The CDR3 sequence is 15 residues long. The germline CDR1 and CDR2 sequences are SGHTA and FQGNSA. CDR3: CASSLVGGRGEKLFF. In DNA form, the CDR3 reads TGTGCCAGCAGCTTAGTAGGGGGAAGAGGGGAAAAACTGTTTTTT.

This clonotype was detected many times. This chain's CDR3 is CASSGTSGNRQETQYF. CDR3 DNA sequence: TGCGCCAGCAGCGGGACAAGCGGGAACCGCCAAGAGACCCAGTACTTC. The chain couples TRBV5-1 to TRBJ2-5, with D possibly TRBD2 on 7 matching bases. Germline V gives CDR1 SGHRS, CDR2 YFSETQ. V was pared by 4 bases and J by 1 base, with 17 bases between. CDR3 length equals 16 residues.

This clonotype was picked up a small number of times. V gene TRBV7-9 combines with J gene TRBJ2-7; 12 positions agree with TRBD2. V lost 5 bases to trimming and J lost 5 bases; unmatched junction nucleotides: 10. The CDR3 is 16 residues long. Germline CDR1 is SEHNR and CDR2 is FQNEAQ (reference sequence). In nucleotides, the CDR3 is TGTGCCAGCAGCGCCCGACTAGCGGGGGACGTCCACGAGCAGTACTTC. Amino acid sequence: CASSARLAGDVHEQYF.

This clonotype was recorded many times. The chain joins TRBV28 to TRBJ2-1; TRBD2 matches 8 bases. The germline gives CDR1 MDHEN, CDR2 SYDVKM. With V trimmed by 5 bases and J by 8 bases, 8 bases remained unmatched. The CDR3 runs to 14 residues. DNA for the CDR3: TGTGCCAGCAGTCCACTGCGGGGGGCGGATGAGCAGTTCTTC. Translated: CASSPLRGADEQFF. Variable domain in full (rest from reference TRBV28 and TRBJ2-1): DVKVTQSSRYLVKRTGEKVFLECVQDMDHENMFWYRQDPGLGLRLIYFSYDVKMKEKGDIPEGYSVSREKKERFSLILESASTNQTSMYLCASSPLRGADEQFFGPGTRLTVL.

As for this clonotype: A much larger clone is a single base away; this may be a read error. The gene calls are TRBV27 and TRBJ2-1; D is unresolved. The DNA end is a closer match to TRBJ2-7, so the J assignment may be wrong. This CDR3 is built from 12 residues. Germline values: CDR1 MNHEY, CDR2 SMNVEV (reference sequence). CDR3 loop: CASSSTYNEQYF. Written as DNA, the CDR3 is TGTGCCAGCAGTTCCACATACAATGAGCAGTACTTC.

This clonotype was counted between two and nine times. The rearrangement uses TRBV28 and TRBJ2-1; D remains ambiguous. CDR1 and CDR2 (germline): MDHEN, SYDVKM. The CDR3 loop spans 15 amino acids. Trimming took 4 bases from V and 2 from J, leaving 12 bases between them. CDR3 DNA sequence: TGTGCCAGCAGTTCGAGGAGAGCGACCTACAATGAGCAGTTCTTC. Amino acid sequence: CASSSRRATYNEQFF.

The V and J genes are TRBV7-8 and TRBJ2-7; 8 bases fit TRBD1. The CDR3 length is 17 residues. Germline V lookup: CDR1 SGHVS, CDR2 FQNEAQ. V shed 4 bases and J 2 bases; nucleotides not matched to a gene: 13. The DNA for the CDR3 is TGTGCCAGCAGCTCGGACGTTCGGACAGGGAAGACCTACGAGCAGTACTTC. Translated, it gives CASSSDVRTGKTYEQYF.

This clonotype was detected many times. The V and J genes are TRBV28 and TRBJ1-6; no firm D call. Germline CDR1 reads MDHEN; CDR2 reads SYDVKM. This CDR3 region has 18 residues. V gave up 4 bases and J gave up 0 bases, with 16 bases separating them. The CDR3 DNA sequence: TGTGCCAGCAGTTCCGTGCCGGACGGCAGCTCCTATAATTCACCCCTCCACTTT. Translating gives CASSSVPDGSSYNSPLHF.

This clonotype was observed at least ten times. The V and J genes are TRBV5-4 and TRBJ2-1, with D perhaps TRBD2 (5 bases). The V end was cut by 4 bases, the J end by 0 bases, with 14 bases between. Germline assignment: CDR1 SGHNT and CDR2 YYREEE (reference sequence). CDR3 length: 16 residues. The chain's CDR3 is CASSPGRRSSYNEQFF. The CDR3 coding sequence is TGTGCCAGCAGCCCCGGACGGAGGAGCTCCTACAATGAGCAGTTCTTC.

As to this clonotype: One end of the junction is discordant with germline, which a read error may explain. This rearrangement joins TRBV7-2 to TRBJ2-3, with 10 positions matching TRBD2. The CDR3 consists of 15 residues. Germline CDR1 and CDR2: SGHTA and FQGNSA. For the CDR3, the DNA is TGTGCCAGCAGCTTGCTAGCGGGGGCAACAGATACGCGGTATTTT. Its translation is CASSLLAGATDTRYF.

Points on this clonotype: Its ends do not fully match the called genes, so a read error is possible. The J gene is TRBJ2-1, the V gene TRBV5-1; 8 bases are shared with TRBD2. The CDR3 sequence is 18 residues long. Germline CDR1 is SGHRS and CDR2 is YFSETQ. This CDR3 is CAGSFLPGGGDSYNEQFF. The CDR3 coding sequence is TGCGCCGGCAGCTTTTTACCGGGGGGGGGCGACTCCTACAATGAGCAGTTCTTC.

This clonotype was recorded a few times. The V and J genes are TRBV6-5 and TRBJ1-5; D might be TRBD1 (5 bases). V was trimmed by 2 bases and J by 3 bases, leaving 11 bases between them. Germline lookup yields CDR1 MNHEY and CDR2 SVGAGI. The CDR3 is 15 amino acids. DNA for the CDR3: TGTGCCAGCAGTTACACCCGGGACCCCAATCAGCCCCAGCATTTT. Amino acid sequence: CASSYTRDPNQPQHF.

The chain joins TRBV3-1 to TRBJ2-1; D remains ambiguous. Trimming removed 0 bases at V and 13 bases at J, with 25 bases between. CDR1 LGHDT and CDR2 YNNKEL come from the germline V gene (reference sequence). The CDR3 is 17 amino acids. Written as DNA, the CDR3 is TGTGCCAGCAGCCAAGAAGGGATGGCAGCCCCGTCGCAGACCCAGTTCTTC. Translated, it gives CASSQEGMAAPSQTQFF.

The gene calls are TRBV20-1 and TRBJ1-5, with 7 bases fitting TRBD1. V lost 5 bases to trimming and J lost 4 bases; unmatched junction nucleotides: 5. The germline gives CDR1 DFQATT, CDR2 SNEGSKA (reference sequence). This CDR3 comprises 13 residues. The CDR3 is CSAYEQGNQPQHF. Here the CDR3 DNA reads TGCAGTGCTTATGAACAGGGGAATCAGCCCCAGCATTTT.

This clonotype has a handful of counts. The chain joins TRBV7-2 to TRBJ1-2; D remains ambiguous. V was clipped by 8 bases and J by 4 bases, with 11 bases between them. In germline, CDR1 is SGHTA, CDR2 FQGNSA. The CDR3 is 12 amino acids. The CDR3 region is CASGLRSYGYTF. As DNA, the CDR3 is TGTGCCAGCGGCCTTAGGAGCTATGGCTACACCTTC.

The genes are TRBV10-3 and TRBJ2-7; D assignment may be TRBD1 or TRBD2 (5 bases each). Near its end, the DNA agrees better with TRBJ2-5, so the J call may be wrong. The CDR3 has 13 residues. Germline V gene sequence: CDR1 ENHRY, CDR2 SYGVKD. The CDR3 loop is CAIRGRQAETQYF. The CDR3 region has the DNA TGTGCCATCAGGGGACGGCAGGCGGAGACCCAGTACTTC.

With respect to this clonotype: This clone may be a read error of a much larger clone one base away. The chain links TRBV10-3 to TRBJ2-5; D possibly uses TRBD1 or TRBD2 (6 bases each). V shed 2 bases and J shed 3 bases, with 13 bases lying between them. CDR1 ENHRY and CDR2 SYGVKD come from the germline V gene. The CDR3 covers 15 residues. The CDR3 is CAISEGGTTKETQYF. In nucleotides, the CDR3 is TGTGCCATCAGTGAGGGGGGGACAACCAAAGAGACCCAGTACTTC.